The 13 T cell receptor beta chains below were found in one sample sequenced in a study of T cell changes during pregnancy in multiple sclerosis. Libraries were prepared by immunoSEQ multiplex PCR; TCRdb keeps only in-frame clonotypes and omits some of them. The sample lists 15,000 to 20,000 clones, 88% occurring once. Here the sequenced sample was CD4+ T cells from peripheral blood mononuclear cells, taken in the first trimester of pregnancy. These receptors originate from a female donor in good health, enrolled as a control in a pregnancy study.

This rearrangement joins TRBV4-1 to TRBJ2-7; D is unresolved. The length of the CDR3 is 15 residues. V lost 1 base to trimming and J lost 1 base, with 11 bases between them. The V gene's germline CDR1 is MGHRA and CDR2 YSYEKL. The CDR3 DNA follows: TGCGCCAGCAGCCAAGGACAACCCCTGTCCTACGAGCAGTACTTC. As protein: CASSQGQPLSYEQYF.

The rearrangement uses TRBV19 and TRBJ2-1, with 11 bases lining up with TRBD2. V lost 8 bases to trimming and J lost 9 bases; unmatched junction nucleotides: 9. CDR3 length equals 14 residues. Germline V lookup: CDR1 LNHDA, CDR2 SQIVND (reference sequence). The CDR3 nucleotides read TGTGCCAGTTATTCTAGCGGGAGGATGGTTGAGCAGTTCTTC. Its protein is CASYSSGRMVEQFF. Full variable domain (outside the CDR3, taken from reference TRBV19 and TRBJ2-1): DGGITQSPKYLFRKEGQNVTLSCEQNLNHDAMYWYRQDPGQGLRLIYYSQIVNDFQKGDIAEGYSVSREKKESFPLTVTSAQKNPTAFYLCASYSSGRMVEQFFGPGTRLTVL.

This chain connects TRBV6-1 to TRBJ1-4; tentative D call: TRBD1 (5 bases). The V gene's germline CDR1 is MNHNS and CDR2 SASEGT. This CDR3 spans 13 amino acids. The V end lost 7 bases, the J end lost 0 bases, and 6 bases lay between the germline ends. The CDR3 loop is CASKTATNEKLFF. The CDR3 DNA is TGTGCCAGCAAGACAGCAACTAATGAAAAACTGTTTTTT.

The CDR3, as DNA: TGTGCCAGCAGCCCGATTGGGGCGTACCAAGAGACCCAGTACTTC. It encodes CASSPIGAYQETQYF. The chain uses TRBV11-3 and TRBJ2-5, with D possibly TRBD1 on 5 matching bases. Deletions cut 5 bases from V and 0 bases from J, with 13 bases between. The CDR3 covers 15 residues. CDR1 is SGHNT, CDR2 YENEEA, per germline.

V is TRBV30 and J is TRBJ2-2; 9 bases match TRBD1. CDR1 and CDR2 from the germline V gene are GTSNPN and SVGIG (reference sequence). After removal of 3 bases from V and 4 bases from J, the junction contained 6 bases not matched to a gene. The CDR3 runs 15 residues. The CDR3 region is CAWRGTGRSTGELFF. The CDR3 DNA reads TGTGCCTGGAGGGGGACAGGGCGGAGCACCGGGGAGCTGTTTTTT.

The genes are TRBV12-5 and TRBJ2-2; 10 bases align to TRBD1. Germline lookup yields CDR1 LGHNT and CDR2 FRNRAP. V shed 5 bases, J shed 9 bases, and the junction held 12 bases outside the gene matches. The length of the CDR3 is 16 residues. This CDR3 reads CASGPRQGALPRELFF. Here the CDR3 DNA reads TGTGCTAGTGGTCCCAGACAGGGGGCCCTACCCAGGGAGCTGTTTTTT.

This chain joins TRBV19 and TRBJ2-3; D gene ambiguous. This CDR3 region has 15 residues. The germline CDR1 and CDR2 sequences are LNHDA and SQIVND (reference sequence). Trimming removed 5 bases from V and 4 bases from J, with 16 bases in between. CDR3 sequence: CASSWAQANSDTQYF. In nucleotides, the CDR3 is TGTGCCAGTAGTTGGGCGCAGGCAAATTCAGATACGCAGTATTTT. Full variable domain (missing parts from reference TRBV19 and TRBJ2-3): DGGITQSPKYLFRKEGQNVTLSCEQNLNHDAMYWYRQDPGQGLRLIYYSQIVNDFQKGDIAEGYSVSREKKESFPLTVTSAQKNPTAFYLCASSWAQANSDTQYFGPGTRLTVL.

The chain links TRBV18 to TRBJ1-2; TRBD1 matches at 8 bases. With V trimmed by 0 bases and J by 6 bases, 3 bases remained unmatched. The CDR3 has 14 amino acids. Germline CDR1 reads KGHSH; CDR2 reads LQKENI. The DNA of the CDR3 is TGTGCCAGCTCACCACCCCGGACAGGGCATGGCTACACCTTC. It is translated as CASSPPRTGHGYTF.

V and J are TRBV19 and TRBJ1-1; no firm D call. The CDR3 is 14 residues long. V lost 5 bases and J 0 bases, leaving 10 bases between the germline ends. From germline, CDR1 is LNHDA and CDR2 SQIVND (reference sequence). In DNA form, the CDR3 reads TGTGCCAGTAGTCGAACGGTTATGAACACTGAAGCTTTCTTT. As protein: CASSRTVMNTEAFF.

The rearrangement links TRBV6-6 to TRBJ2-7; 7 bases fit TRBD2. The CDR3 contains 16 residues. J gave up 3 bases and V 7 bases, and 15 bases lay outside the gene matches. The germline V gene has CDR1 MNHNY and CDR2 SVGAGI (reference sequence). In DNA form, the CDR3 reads TGTGCCAGCAATTCACCCGCGGGAGAATCCGTCTACGAGCAGTACTTC. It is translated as CASNSPAGESVYEQYF.

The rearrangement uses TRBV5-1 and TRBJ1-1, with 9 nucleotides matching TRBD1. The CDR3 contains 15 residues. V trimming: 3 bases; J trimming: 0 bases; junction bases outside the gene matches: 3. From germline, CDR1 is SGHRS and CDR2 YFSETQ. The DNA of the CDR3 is TGCGCCAGCAGCTCGGGACAGGGTATGAACACTGAAGCTTTCTTT. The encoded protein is CASSSGQGMNTEAFF.

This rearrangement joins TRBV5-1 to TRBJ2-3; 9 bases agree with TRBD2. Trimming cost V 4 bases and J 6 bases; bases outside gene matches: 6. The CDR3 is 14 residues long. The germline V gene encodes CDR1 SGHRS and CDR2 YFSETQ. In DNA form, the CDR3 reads TGCGCCAGCAGCGATGGACTAGCGATGGATACGCAGTATTTT. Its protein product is CASSDGLAMDTQYF.

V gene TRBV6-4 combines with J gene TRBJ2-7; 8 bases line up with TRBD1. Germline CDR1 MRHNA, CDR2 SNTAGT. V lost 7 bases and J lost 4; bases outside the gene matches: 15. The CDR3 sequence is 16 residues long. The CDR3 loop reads CASTRTIRTGSYEQYF. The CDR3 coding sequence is TGTGCCAGCACCAGAACTATCCGGACAGGGTCTTACGAGCAGTACTTC.